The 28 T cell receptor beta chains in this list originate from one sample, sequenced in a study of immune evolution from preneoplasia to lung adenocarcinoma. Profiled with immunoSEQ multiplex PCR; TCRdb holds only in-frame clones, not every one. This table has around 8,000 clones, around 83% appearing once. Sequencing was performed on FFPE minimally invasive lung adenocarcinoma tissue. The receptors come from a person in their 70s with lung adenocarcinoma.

The DNA of the CDR3 is TGTGCCAGCAGCCGCCTTGGACGGAACCCCCAAGAGACCCAGTACTTC. Translation gives CASSRLGRNPQETQYF. The chain uses TRBV7-3 and TRBJ2-5; D gene unclear. CDR1 SGHTA and CDR2 FQGTGA come from the germline V gene. V shed 5 bases and J shed 1 base, with 17 bases lying between them. The CDR3 sequence is 16 residues long.

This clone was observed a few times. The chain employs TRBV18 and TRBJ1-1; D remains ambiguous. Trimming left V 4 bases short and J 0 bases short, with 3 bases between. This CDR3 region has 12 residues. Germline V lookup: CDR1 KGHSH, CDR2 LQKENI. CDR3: CASSRVNTEAFF. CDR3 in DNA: TGTGCCAGCTCACGGGTGAACACTGAAGCTTTCTTT.

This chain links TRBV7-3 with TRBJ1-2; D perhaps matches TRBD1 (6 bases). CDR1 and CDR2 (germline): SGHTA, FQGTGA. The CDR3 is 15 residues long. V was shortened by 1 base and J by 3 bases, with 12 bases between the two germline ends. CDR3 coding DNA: TGTGCCAGCAGCTTAATAGGGGGAGCGGACTATGGCTACACCTTC. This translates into CASSLIGGADYGYTF.

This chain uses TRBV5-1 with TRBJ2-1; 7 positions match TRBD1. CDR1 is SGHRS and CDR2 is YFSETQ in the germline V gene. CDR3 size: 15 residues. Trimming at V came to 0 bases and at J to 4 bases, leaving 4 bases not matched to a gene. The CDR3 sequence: CASSLEGQLYNEQFF. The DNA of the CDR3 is TGCGCCAGCAGCTTGGAGGGACAGCTGTACAATGAGCAGTTCTTC.

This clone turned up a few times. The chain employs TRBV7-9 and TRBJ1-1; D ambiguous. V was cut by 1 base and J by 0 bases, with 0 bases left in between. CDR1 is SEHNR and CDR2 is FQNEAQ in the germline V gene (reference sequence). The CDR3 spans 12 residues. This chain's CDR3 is CASSLVNTEAFF. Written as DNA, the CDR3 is TGTGCCAGCAGCTTAGTGAACACTGAAGCTTTCTTT.

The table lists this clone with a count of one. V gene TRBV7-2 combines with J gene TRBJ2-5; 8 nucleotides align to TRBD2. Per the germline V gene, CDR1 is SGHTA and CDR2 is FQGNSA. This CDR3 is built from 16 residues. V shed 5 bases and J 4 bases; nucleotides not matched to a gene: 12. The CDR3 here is CASSPYSGGSGETQYF. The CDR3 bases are TGTGCCAGCAGCCCCTACAGCGGGGGCTCGGGAGAGACCCAGTACTTC.

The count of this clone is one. The CDR3 sequence: CASSLDHTNTGELFF. The CDR3 DNA sequence: TGTGCCAGCAGTTTAGACCACACGAACACCGGGGAGCTGTTTTTT. This chain links TRBV28 with TRBJ2-2, with no clear D. CDR3 length: 15 residues. The germline gives CDR1 MDHEN, CDR2 SYDVKM. The V gene lost 2 bases and the J gene lost 0 bases, with 7 bases spanning the gap.

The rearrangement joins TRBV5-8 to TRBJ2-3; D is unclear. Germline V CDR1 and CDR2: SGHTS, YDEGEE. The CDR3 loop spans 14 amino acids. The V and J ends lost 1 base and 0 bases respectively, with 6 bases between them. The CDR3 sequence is CASSLRISTDTQYF. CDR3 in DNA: TGTGCCAGCAGCTTGCGTATAAGCACAGATACGCAGTATTTT.

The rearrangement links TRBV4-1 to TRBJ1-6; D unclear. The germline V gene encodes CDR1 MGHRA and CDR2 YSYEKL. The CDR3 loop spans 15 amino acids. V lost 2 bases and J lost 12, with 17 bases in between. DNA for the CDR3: TGCGCCAGCAGCCAAATCGGTTCGTCCCTGGGACCCCTCCACTTT. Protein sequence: CASSQIGSSLGPLHF.

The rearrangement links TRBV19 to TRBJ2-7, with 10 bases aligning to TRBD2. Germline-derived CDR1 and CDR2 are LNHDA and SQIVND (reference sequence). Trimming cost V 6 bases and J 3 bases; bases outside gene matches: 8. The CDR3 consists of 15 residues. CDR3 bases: TGTGCCAGTAGGGACGAGCGGGGGGGCGACTACGAGCAGTACTTC. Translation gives CASRDERGGDYEQYF. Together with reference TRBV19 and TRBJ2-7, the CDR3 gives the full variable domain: DGGITQSPKYLFRKEGQNVTLSCEQNLNHDAMYWYRQDPGQGLRLIYYSQIVNDFQKGDIAEGYSVSREKKESFPLTVTSAQKNPTAFYLCASRDERGGDYEQYFGPGTRLTVT.

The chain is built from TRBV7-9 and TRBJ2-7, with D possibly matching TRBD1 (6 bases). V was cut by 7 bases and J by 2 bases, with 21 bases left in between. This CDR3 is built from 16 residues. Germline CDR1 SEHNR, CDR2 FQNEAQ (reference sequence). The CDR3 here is CASTNDRDTVAYEQYF. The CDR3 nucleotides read TGTGCCAGCACCAACGATCGGGACACCGTAGCCTACGAGCAGTACTTC.

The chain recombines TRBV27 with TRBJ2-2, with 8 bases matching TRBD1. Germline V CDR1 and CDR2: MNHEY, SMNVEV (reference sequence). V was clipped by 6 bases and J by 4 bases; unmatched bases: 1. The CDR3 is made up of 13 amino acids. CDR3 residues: CASRDRGTGELFF. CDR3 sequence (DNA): TGTGCCAGCAGAGACAGGGGCACCGGGGAGCTGTTTTTT.

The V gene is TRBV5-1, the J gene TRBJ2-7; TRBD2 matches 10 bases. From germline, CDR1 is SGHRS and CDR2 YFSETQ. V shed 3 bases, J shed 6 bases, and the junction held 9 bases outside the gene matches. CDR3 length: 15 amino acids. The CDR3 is CASSSTGTSVREQYF. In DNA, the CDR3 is TGCGCCAGCAGCTCGACCGGGACTAGCGTCCGCGAGCAGTACTTC.

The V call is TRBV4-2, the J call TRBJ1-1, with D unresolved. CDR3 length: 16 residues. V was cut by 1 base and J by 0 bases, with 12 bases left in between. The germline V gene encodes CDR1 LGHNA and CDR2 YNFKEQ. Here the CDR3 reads CASSQVGGPLNTEAFF. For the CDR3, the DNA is TGTGCCAGCAGCCAAGTAGGCGGTCCCCTGAACACTGAAGCTTTCTTT.

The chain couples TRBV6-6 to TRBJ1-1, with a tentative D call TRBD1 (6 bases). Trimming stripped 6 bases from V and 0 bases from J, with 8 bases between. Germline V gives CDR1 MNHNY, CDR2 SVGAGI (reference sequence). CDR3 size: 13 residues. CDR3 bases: TGTGCCAGCAGCGGACAGATGAACACTGAAGCTTTCTTT. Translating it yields CASSGQMNTEAFF.

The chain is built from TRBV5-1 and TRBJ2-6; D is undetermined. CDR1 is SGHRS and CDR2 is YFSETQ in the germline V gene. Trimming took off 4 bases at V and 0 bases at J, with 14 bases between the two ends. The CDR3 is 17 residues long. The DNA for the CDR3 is TGCGCCAGCAGCCGTCGCTCAATTAGCTCTGGGGCCAACGTCCTGACTTTC. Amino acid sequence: CASSRRSISSGANVLTF. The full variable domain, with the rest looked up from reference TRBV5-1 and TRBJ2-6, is KAGVTQTPRYLIKTRGQQVTLSCSPISGHRSVSWYQQTPGQGLQFLFEYFSETQRNKGNFPGRFSGRQFSNSRSEMNVSTLELGDSALYLCASSRRSISSGANVLTFGAGSRLTVL.

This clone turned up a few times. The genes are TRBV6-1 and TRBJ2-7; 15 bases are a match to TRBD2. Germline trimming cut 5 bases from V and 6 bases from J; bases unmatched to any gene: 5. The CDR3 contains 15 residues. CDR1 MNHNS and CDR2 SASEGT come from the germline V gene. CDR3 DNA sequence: TGTGCCAGCAGTTTAGGACTAGCGGGAGGGGGCGAGCAGTACTTC. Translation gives CASSLGLAGGGEQYF.

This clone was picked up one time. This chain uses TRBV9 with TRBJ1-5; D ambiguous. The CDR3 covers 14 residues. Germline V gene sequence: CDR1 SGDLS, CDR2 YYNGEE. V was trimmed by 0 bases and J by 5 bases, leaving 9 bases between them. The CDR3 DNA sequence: TGTGCCAGCAGCGTAGATGAAGGCTATCAGCCCCAGCATTTT. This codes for CASSVDEGYQPQHF. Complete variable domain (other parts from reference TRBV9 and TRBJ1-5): DSGVTQTPKHLITATGQRVTLRCSPRSGDLSVYWYQQSLDQGLQFLIQYYNGEERAKGNILERFSAQQFPDLHSELNLSSLELGDSALYFCASSVDEGYQPQHFGDGTRLSIL.

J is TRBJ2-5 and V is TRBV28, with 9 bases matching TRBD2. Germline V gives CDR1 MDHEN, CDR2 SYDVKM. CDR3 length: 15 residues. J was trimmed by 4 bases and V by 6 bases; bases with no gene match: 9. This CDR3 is CASSRIAGVGETQYF. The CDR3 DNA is TGTGCCAGCAGCCGAATAGCGGGAGTGGGAGAGACCCAGTACTTC.

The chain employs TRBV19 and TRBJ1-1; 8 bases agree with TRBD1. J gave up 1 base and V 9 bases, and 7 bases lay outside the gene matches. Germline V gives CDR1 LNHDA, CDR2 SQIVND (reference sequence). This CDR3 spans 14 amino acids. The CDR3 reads CASEIQGANTEAFF. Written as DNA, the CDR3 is TGTGCCAGCGAGATTCAGGGGGCGAACACTGAAGCTTTCTTT.

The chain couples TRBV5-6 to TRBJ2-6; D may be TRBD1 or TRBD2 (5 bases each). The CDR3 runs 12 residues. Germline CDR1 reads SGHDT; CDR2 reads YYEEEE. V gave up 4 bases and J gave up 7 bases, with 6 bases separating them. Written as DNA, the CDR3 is TGTGCCAGCAGCGGGGACGCCAACGTCCTGACTTTC. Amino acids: CASSGDANVLTF.

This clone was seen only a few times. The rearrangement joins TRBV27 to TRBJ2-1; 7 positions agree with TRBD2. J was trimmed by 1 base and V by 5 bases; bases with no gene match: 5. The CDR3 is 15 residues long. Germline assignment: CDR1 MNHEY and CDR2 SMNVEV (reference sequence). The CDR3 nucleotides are TGTGCCAGCAGTCAGCGGGGACGGTCCTACAATGAGCAGTTCTTC. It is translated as CASSQRGRSYNEQFF.

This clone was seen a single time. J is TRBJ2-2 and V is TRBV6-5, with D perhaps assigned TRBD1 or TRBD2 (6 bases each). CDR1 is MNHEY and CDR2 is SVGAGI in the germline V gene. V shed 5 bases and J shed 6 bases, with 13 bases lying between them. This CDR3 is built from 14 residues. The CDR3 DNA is TGTGCCAGCAGTCTCACGAGGGGGGCCGGGGAGCTGTTTTTT. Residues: CASSLTRGAGELFF.

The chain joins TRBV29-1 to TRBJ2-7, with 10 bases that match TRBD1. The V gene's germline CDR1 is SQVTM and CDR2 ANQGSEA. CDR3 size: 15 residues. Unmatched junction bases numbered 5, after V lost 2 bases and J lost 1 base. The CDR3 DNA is TGCAGCGTTGAAAAGACAGGGGGCAAATCCTACGAGCAGTACTTC. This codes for CSVEKTGGKSYEQYF.

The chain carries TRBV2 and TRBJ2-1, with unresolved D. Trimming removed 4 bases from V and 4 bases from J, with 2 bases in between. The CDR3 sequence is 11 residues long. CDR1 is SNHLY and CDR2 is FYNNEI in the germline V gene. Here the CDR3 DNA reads TGTGCCAGCAGTGTATACAATGAGCAGTTCTTC. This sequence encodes CASSVYNEQFF.

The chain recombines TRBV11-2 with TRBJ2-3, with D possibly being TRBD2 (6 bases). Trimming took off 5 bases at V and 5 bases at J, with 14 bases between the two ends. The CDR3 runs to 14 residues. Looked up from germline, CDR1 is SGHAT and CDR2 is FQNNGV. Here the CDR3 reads CASSPREWGDTQYF. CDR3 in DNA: TGTGCCAGCAGCCCCCGGGAGTGGGGAGATACGCAGTATTTT.

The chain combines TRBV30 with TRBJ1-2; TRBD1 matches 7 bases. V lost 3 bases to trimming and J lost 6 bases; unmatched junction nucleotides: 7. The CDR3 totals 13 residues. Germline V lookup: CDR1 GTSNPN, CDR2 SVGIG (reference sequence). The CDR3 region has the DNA TGTGCCTGGAGATCTAGGGGGCAGGATGGCTACACCTTC. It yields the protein CAWRSRGQDGYTF.

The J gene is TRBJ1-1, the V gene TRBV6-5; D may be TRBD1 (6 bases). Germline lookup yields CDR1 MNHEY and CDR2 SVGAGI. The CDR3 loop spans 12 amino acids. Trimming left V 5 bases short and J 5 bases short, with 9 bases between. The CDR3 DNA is TGTGCCAGCAGTAGAGGGGGGACTGAAGCTTTCTTT. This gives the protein CASSRGGTEAFF.